The 15 T cell receptor beta chains listed next were all sequenced from one sample in a study of identical twins. A single record per CDR3 protein comes from TCRdb applying MiXCR to the 5' RACE reads. The repertoire holds about 300,000 distinct CDR3 sequences, with roughly 12% as singletons. Separately, the same data were catalogued under a study of yellow fever vaccine responses in identical twins.

The sample consisted of CD8+ T cells sorted from blood. These receptors were taken from a woman between 18 and 29 years old in good health.

This clonotype has a count of ten or more. The rearrangement joins TRBV29-1 to TRBJ2-1, with 10 nucleotides matching TRBD2. J was trimmed by 10 bases and V by 3 bases; bases with no gene match: 6. This CDR3 comprises 13 residues. In germline, CDR1 is SQVTM, CDR2 ANQGSEA. CDR3 amino acids: CSVDGTSDGEQFF. The CDR3 region has the DNA TGCAGCGTTGACGGGACTAGCGACGGCGAGCAGTTCTTC.

There are a few counts of this clonotype. The chain joins TRBV20-1 to TRBJ2-7; D uncertain. The CDR3 is made up of 14 amino acids. CDR1 and CDR2 (germline): DFQATT, SNEGSKA (reference sequence). The V end was cut by 1 base, the J end by 4 bases, with 14 bases between. The CDR3 loop is CSARAPRTSYEQYF. CDR3 coding DNA: TGCAGTGCTAGAGCTCCTAGAACGTCTTACGAGCAGTACTTC.

Here the CDR3 DNA reads TGTGCCACTACCAGGACCGGGGAGCTGTTTTTT. It is translated as CATTRTGELFF. The chain links TRBV28 to TRBJ2-2; D ambiguous. Trimming cost V 10 bases and J 5 bases, with 8 bases left between them. The CDR3 is made up of 11 amino acids. Germline lookup yields CDR1 MDHEN and CDR2 SYDVKM.

This clonotype appeared a few times. The chain couples TRBV5-1 to TRBJ2-7, with 15 positions matching TRBD2. The CDR3 length is 18 residues. The V segment lost 4 bases and the J segment 2 bases; nucleotides outside the gene matches: 10. CDR1 is SGHRS, CDR2 YFSETQ, per germline. CDR3 nucleotides: TGCGCCAGCAGCGTATGGACTAGCGGGAGGGATTTCACCTACGAGCAGTACTTC. This codes for CASSVWTSGRDFTYEQYF.

In its sample, this clonotype was seen many times. This chain joins TRBV12-3 or TRBV12-4 and TRBJ2-1, with TRBD1 matching 9 bases. With 8 bases clipped from V and 4 bases from J, the junction kept 3 bases outside the gene matches. CDR3 length: 13 residues. This chain's CDR3 is CASVDRGYNEQFF. Written as DNA, the CDR3 is TGTGCCAGCGTAGACAGGGGGTACAATGAGCAGTTCTTC.

This clonotype was observed many times. The V gene is TRBV20-1, the J gene TRBJ2-7; 7 bases align to TRBD2. V shed 2 bases, J shed 3 bases, and the junction held 7 bases outside the gene matches. The CDR3 runs 14 residues. Germline CDR1 reads DFQATT; CDR2 reads SNEGSKA (reference sequence). DNA of the CDR3: TGCAGTGCTAGATTGGGGGAGGGGTTCTACGAGCAGTACTTC. Its protein is CSARLGEGFYEQYF.

This clonotype was detected only a few times. This CDR3 is CSARAWGPLGYNEQFF. DNA of the CDR3: TGCAGTGCTAGAGCATGGGGCCCTCTAGGGTACAATGAGCAGTTCTTC. This sequence joins TRBV20-1 and TRBJ2-1; the D gene is possibly TRBD1 (5 bases). With 1 base removed from V and 4 bases from J, the gap between germline ends came to 17 bases. Germline V CDR1 and CDR2: DFQATT, SNEGSKA (reference sequence). This CDR3 has 16 amino acids.

This clonotype was seen more than once but under ten times. The chain has TRBV15 and TRBJ2-2; D unclear. This CDR3 is 14 amino acids long. V shed 0 bases and J shed 4 bases, with 6 bases lying between them. Per the germline V gene, CDR1 is LNHNV and CDR2 is YYDKDF (reference sequence). The CDR3 bases are TGTGCCACCAGCAGAGAAGTATCCACCGGGGAGCTGTTTTTT. Amino acid sequence: CATSREVSTGELFF.

This clonotype came up a few times. This chain uses TRBV28 with TRBJ2-3; no clear D. V lost 5 bases and J lost 3, with 15 bases in between. The CDR3 is 15 amino acids. The germline CDR1 and CDR2 sequences are MDHEN and SYDVKM. Written as DNA, the CDR3 is TGTGCCAGCAGTCCCTACCCGGAAGAGACAGATACGCAGTATTTT. As protein: CASSPYPEETDTQYF.

This clonotype showed up just a few times. J is TRBJ2-7 and V is TRBV7-9; a weak D match, TRBD2 (5 bases). Germline V gene sequence: CDR1 SEHNR, CDR2 FQNEAQ (reference sequence). The V end lost 0 bases, the J end lost 3 bases, and 12 bases lay between the germline ends. CDR3 size: 15 residues. As DNA, the CDR3 is TGTGCCAGCAGCTTAGCGGGAGAAGCAAACTACGAGCAGTACTTC. This translates into CASSLAGEANYEQYF.

This clonotype was seen more than once but under ten times. For the CDR3, the DNA is TGTGCCAGCAGCCTGCCGGGACACCCCGAGTACTTC. Protein: CASSLPGHPEYF. J is TRBJ2-7 and V is TRBV25-1, with TRBD1 as a possible D gene (6 bases). From germline, CDR1 is MGHDK and CDR2 SYGVNS. The germline V and J ends were trimmed by 6 bases and 11 bases, with 17 bases remaining between them. The CDR3 consists of 12 residues.

V is TRBV11-1 and J is TRBJ2-1, with 7 bases fitting TRBD1. The CDR3 sequence is 16 residues long. Germline V lookup: CDR1 SGHAT, CDR2 FQDESV (reference sequence). V gave up 4 bases and J gave up 0 bases; unmatched junction bases: 6. The CDR3 here is CASSYRGLSSYNEQFF. The CDR3 DNA reads as TGTGCCAGCAGCTACAGGGGATTAAGCTCCTACAATGAGCAGTTCTTC. The variable domain in full, with the rest retrieved from reference TRBV11-1 and TRBJ2-1, is EAEVAQSPRYKITEKSQAVAFWCDPISGHATLYWYRQILGQGPELLVQFQDESVVDDSQLPKDRFSAERLKGVDSTLKIQPAELGDSAMYLCASSYRGLSSYNEQFFGPGTRLTVL.

The chain links TRBV15 to TRBJ2-7, with 10 bases matching TRBD2. The CDR3 is made up of 15 amino acids. CDR1 LNHNV and CDR2 YYDKDF come from the germline V gene (reference sequence). The V and J ends lost 5 bases and 2 bases, in that order; junction bases with no gene match: 6. The CDR3 spells CATSATSGIPYEQYF. The CDR3 bases are TGTGCCACCAGCGCAACTAGCGGGATACCCTACGAGCAGTACTTC.

This clonotype turned up a few times. V is TRBV11-2 and J is TRBJ2-7; possibly TRBD1 for D (6 bases). Germline V gives CDR1 SGHAT, CDR2 FQNNGV. The CDR3 covers 13 residues. V lost 1 base, J lost 5 bases, and 9 bases lay in between. The CDR3 is CASSLGSGDEQYV. In nucleotides, the CDR3 is TGTGCCAGCAGCTTAGGGTCAGGGGACGAGCAGTACGTC.

The V call is TRBV7-9, the J call TRBJ2-7; D is unresolved. Germline CDR1 is SEHNR and CDR2 is FQNEAQ (reference sequence). This CDR3 has 13 residues. V lost 5 bases and J lost 2, with 10 bases in between. CDR3 in amino acids: CASSGIQTYEQYF. The CDR3 region has the DNA TGTGCCAGCAGCGGAATTCAAACCTACGAGCAGTACTTC.